This is a list of T cell receptor beta chains from one sample in a study of identical twins. Each CDR3 protein is one row after TCRdb ran MiXCR on the 5' RACE reads. The table records about 240,000 distinct CDR3 sequences, 6% to 8.5% of them present only once. These data were also filed under a second study, of yellow fever vaccine responses in identical twins.

Source material: CD8+ T cells sorted from blood. The receptor source for this set is a young woman in good health. Both conserved end residues are part of each CDR3. The D gene is left open where the match is weak. The size field is filled for only some rows; it gives once, few, many or a size class.

abundance | j_gene | d_gene | v_gene | CDR3aa | CDR3nt
- | TRBJ2-1 | - | TRBV5-1 | CASSLWARGVGGNEQFF | TGCGCCAGCAGCTTGTGGGCAAGGGGGGTTGGAGGCAATGAGCAGTTCTTC
many | TRBJ1-1 | TRBD1 | TRBV6-1 | CASSQQGAGNTEAFF | TGTGCCAGCAGTCAACAGGGGGCTGGGAACACTGAAGCTTTCTTT
many | TRBJ1-4 | - | TRBV6-5 | CASSFFRGEKLFF | TGTGCCAGCAGTTTCTTTCGGGGTGAAAAACTGTTTTTT
few | TRBJ2-3 | - | TRBV6-7 | CATGETSTSTDTQYF | TGTGCCACCGGCGAAACTAGCACTAGCACAGATACGCAGTATTTT
- | TRBJ2-5 | TRBD1 | TRBV24-1 | CATSEPGQRQTQYF | TGTGCCACCAGTGAACCGGGACAGCGCCAGACCCAGTACTTC
many | TRBJ2-2 | - | TRBV3-1 | CASSQAYTGELFF | TGTGCCAGCAGCCAAGCTTACACCGGGGAGCTGTTTTTT
many | TRBJ2-7 | TRBD2 | TRBV20-1 | CSAMSASGMNEQYF | TGCAGTGCTATGTCGGCTAGCGGGATGAACGAGCAGTACTTC
few | TRBJ2-5 | - | TRBV6-1 | CATRAGKGLGIQYF | TGTGCCACCCGTGCGGGGAAGGGGCTTGGAATCCAGTACTTC
many | TRBJ1-1 | - | TRBV4-1 | CASSQEGYRAYPNTEAFF | TGCGCCAGCAGCCAAGAAGGCTACAGGGCTTACCCGAACACTGAAGCTTTCTTT
few | TRBJ2-7 | - | TRBV28 | CASSSNWSGYYEQYF | TGTGCCAGCAGTTCAAATTGGTCGGGTTACTACGAGCAGTACTTC
- | TRBJ2-5 | - | TRBV7-3 | CASNEQETQYF | TGTGCCAGCAACGAACAAGAGACCCAGTACTTC
few | TRBJ2-7 | - | TRBV28 | CASSLLGGLYEQYF | TGTGCCAGCAGTTTATTGGGGGGGCTTTACGAGCAGTACTTC
many | TRBJ2-1 | TRBD2 | TRBV15 | CATSSLTSGRMKLDEQFF | TGTGCCACCAGCAGCCTCACTAGCGGGAGAATGAAGTTGGATGAGCAGTTCTTC
- | TRBJ1-5 | - | TRBV2 | CASSEERVRSNQPQHF | TGTGCCAGCAGTGAAGAGAGGGTGAGGAGCAATCAGCCCCAGCATTTT
- | TRBJ2-2 | TRBD2 | TRBV15 | CATSSVGTSATGELFF | TGTGCCACCAGCAGCGTAGGGACTAGCGCTACCGGGGAGCTGTTTTTT
many | TRBJ2-5 | - | TRBV27 | CASSPDRLGGRETQYF | TGTGCCAGCAGTCCAGACCGACTAGGGGGCAGGGAGACCCAGTACTTC
- | TRBJ2-7 | TRBD2 | TRBV12-3/TRBV12-4 | CASSTSGRPLHSYEQYF | TGTGCCAGCAGTACTAGCGGGAGGCCCCTTCACTCCTACGAGCAGTACTTC
many | TRBJ2-7 | - | TRBV27 | CASRNFSSYEQYF | TGTGCCAGCAGGAACTTTAGCTCCTACGAGCAGTACTTC
many | TRBJ1-2 | - | TRBV29-1 | CSVEGEQGAYGYTF | TGCAGCGTTGAGGGCGAACAGGGCGCCTATGGCTACACCTTC
- | TRBJ1-2 | - | TRBV7-2 | CASSLRSGALGYTF | TGTGCCAGCAGCTTAAGGTCGGGGGCGCTTGGCTACACCTTC
- | TRBJ2-1 | TRBD2 | TRBV14 | CASSHRLAGSYNEQFF | TGTGCCAGCAGCCACAGGCTAGCGGGTTCCTACAATGAGCAGTTCTTC
many | TRBJ1-1 | - | TRBV29-1 | CSVLGGRENTEAFF | TGCAGCGTACTAGGTGGCAGGGAGAACACTGAAGCTTTCTTT
many | TRBJ2-2 | - | TRBV28 | CASSLVRGTGELFF | TGTGCCAGCAGTTTAGTGAGGGGAACCGGGGAGCTGTTTTTT
few | TRBJ2-3 | TRBD2 | TRBV4-1 | CASSQDRVRRGSRDTQYF | TGCGCCAGCAGCCAAGATCGAGTTCGTCGCGGGAGTCGCGATACGCAGTATTTT
- | TRBJ2-7 | - | TRBV6-2/TRBV6-3 | CASQTRGLDYEQYF | TGTGCCAGCCAAACGAGGGGTCTGGACTACGAGCAGTACTTC
few | TRBJ2-1 | TRBD1 | TRBV5-6 | CASSLFGQGVLGEQFF | TGTGCCAGCAGCTTGTTTGGACAGGGGGTTTTAGGTGAGCAGTTCTTC
- | TRBJ1-1 | - | TRBV6-6 | CASSYEGFTEAFF | TGTGCCAGCAGTTACGAGGGATTCACTGAAGCTTTCTTT
few | TRBJ2-3 | - | TRBV28 | CASSSGTGVGQYF | TGTGCCAGCAGTTCCGGGACTGGGGTCGGGCAGTATTTT
- | TRBJ2-1 | TRBD2 | TRBV5-4 | CASRLKGGLAGEPLSSYNEQFF | TGTGCCAGCAGATTGAAGGGGGGACTAGCGGGGGAGCCTCTGAGCTCCTACAATGAGCAGTTCTTC